The rows below give T cell receptor beta chains drawn from one sample of a study of CD8 T cells in ankylosing spondylitis. MiXCR, applied by TCRdb to the 5' RACE reads, yields one record per CDR3 protein. Of under 450,000 distinct CDR3 sequences detected, roughly 15% appear once; the ten largest clones hold about 0.94%. Sequencing was carried out using blood, either unsorted or a sorted T cell fraction (not recorded which). The receptor set was obtained from a male donor with ankylosing spondylitis. Both conserved end residues are part of each CDR3. A D gene is named only where the DNA matches it firmly. Not all rows give a size; the values are once, few, many and, for expanded clones, a class.

clone_size: few
d_call: -
v_call: TRBV24-1
j_call: TRBJ2-1
cdr3_nt: TGTGCCACCAGTGATTTCCTAGCTACCTCCTACAATGAGCAGTTCTTC
cdr3_aa: CATSDFLATSYNEQFF

clone_size: many
d_call: TRBD2
v_call: TRBV20-1
j_call: TRBJ2-5
cdr3_nt: TGCAGTGCCCTCGCCACCGGGACTAGGGGAGAGACCCAGTACTTC
cdr3_aa: CSALATGTRGETQYF

clone_size: few
d_call: -
v_call: TRBV12-3/TRBV12-4
j_call: TRBJ1-2
cdr3_nt: TGTGCCAGCAGCCCAGGACGTAATGGCTACACCTTC
cdr3_aa: CASSPGRNGYTF

clone_size: few
d_call: -
v_call: TRBV6-2/TRBV6-3
j_call: TRBJ1-1
cdr3_nt: TGTGCCAGCAGACCTATGTGGGGATCCATGAACACTGAAGCTTTCTTT
cdr3_aa: CASRPMWGSMNTEAFF

clone_size: -
d_call: TRBD2
v_call: TRBV7-2
j_call: TRBJ2-1
cdr3_nt: TGTGCCAGCAGCTTTACTCAACTAGCGGGGAATGAGCAGTTCTTC
cdr3_aa: CASSFTQLAGNEQFF

clone_size: -
d_call: -
v_call: TRBV30
j_call: TRBJ1-5
cdr3_nt: TGTGCCTGGAGTCCGGAAGGAAATCAGCCCCAGCATTTT
cdr3_aa: CAWSPEGNQPQHF

clone_size: few
d_call: -
v_call: TRBV27
j_call: TRBJ1-6
cdr3_nt: TGTGCCAGCAGGGACACCCTAGGCAATTCACCCCTCCACTTT
cdr3_aa: CASRDTLGNSPLHF

clone_size: -
d_call: TRBD2
v_call: TRBV5-1
j_call: TRBJ2-5
cdr3_nt: TGCGCCAGCAGCTTGGCCCCTAGCGGGAGGCGGGGAGAGACCCAGTACTTC
cdr3_aa: CASSLAPSGRRGETQYF

clone_size: few
d_call: -
v_call: TRBV29-1
j_call: TRBJ1-2
cdr3_nt: TGCAGCGTTGGGGGGGGCACCTATGGCTACACCTTC
cdr3_aa: CSVGGGTYGYTF

clone_size: -
d_call: -
v_call: TRBV7-2
j_call: TRBJ2-5
cdr3_nt: TGTGCCAGCAGCGTTAGCGGTTGGGAGACCCAGTACTTC
cdr3_aa: CASSVSGWETQYF

clone_size: -
d_call: -
v_call: TRBV20-1
j_call: TRBJ2-3
cdr3_nt: TGCAGTGCTAGGAGACTCGCCTCCACAGATACGCAGTATTTT
cdr3_aa: CSARRLASTDTQYF

clone_size: many
d_call: -
v_call: TRBV24-1
j_call: TRBJ1-5
cdr3_nt: TGTGCCACCAGTGATTCCCCTAAAGGGAGTGGTGATCAGCCCCAGCATTTT
cdr3_aa: CATSDSPKGSGDQPQHF

clone_size: -
d_call: -
v_call: TRBV21-1
j_call: TRBJ1-6
cdr3_nt: TGTGCCAGCAGCAAAGCGCACTGGGACAGGGGGCCCCATTCACCCCTCCACTTT
cdr3_aa: CASSKAHWDRGPHSPLHF

clone_size: -
d_call: TRBD2
v_call: TRBV18
j_call: TRBJ2-1
cdr3_nt: TGTGCCAGCTCACCTACGGGACTAGACTACAATGAGCAGTTCTTC
cdr3_aa: CASSPTGLDYNEQFF

clone_size: -
d_call: -
v_call: TRBV5-6
j_call: TRBJ2-5
cdr3_nt: TGTGCCAGCAGGCGAGACTGGGAGACCCAGTACTTC
cdr3_aa: CASRRDWETQYF

clone_size: -
d_call: -
v_call: TRBV20-1
j_call: TRBJ2-4
cdr3_nt: TGCAGTGCTAGAACAGACGGACGCCACATAGCCAAAAACATTCAGTACTTC
cdr3_aa: CSARTDGRHIAKNIQYF

clone_size: few
d_call: TRBD1
v_call: TRBV6-2/TRBV6-3
j_call: TRBJ2-7
cdr3_nt: TGTGCCAGCAGTTACGCCCAGGGGGCCTCCTACGAGCAGTACTTC
cdr3_aa: CASSYAQGASYEQYF

clone_size: few
d_call: -
v_call: TRBV20-1
j_call: TRBJ2-3
cdr3_nt: TGCAGTGCTAGGGAGGGGGCGGGATCAGATACGCAGTATTTT
cdr3_aa: CSAREGAGSDTQYF

clone_size: -
d_call: -
v_call: TRBV19
j_call: TRBJ2-3
cdr3_nt: TGTGCCAGTAAGAGGTCGGCTAGCGGCACAGATACGCAGTATTTT
cdr3_aa: CASKRSASGTDTQYF

clone_size: -
d_call: TRBD1
v_call: TRBV29-1
j_call: TRBJ1-2
cdr3_nt: TGCAGCGTTAGGCAGGGGGCGTATGGCTACACCTTC
cdr3_aa: CSVRQGAYGYTF

clone_size: few
d_call: -
v_call: TRBV4-1
j_call: TRBJ1-4
cdr3_nt: TGCGCCAGCAGCCAAGAGGGTAGGGCCGCTTCTAATGAAAAACTGTTTTTT
cdr3_aa: CASSQEGRAASNEKLFF

clone_size: many
d_call: -
v_call: TRBV20-1
j_call: TRBJ1-6
cdr3_nt: TGCAGTGCTAGAGGTGGGAGCTCCTATAATTCACCCCTCCACTTT
cdr3_aa: CSARGGSSYNSPLHF

clone_size: few
d_call: -
v_call: TRBV29-1
j_call: TRBJ2-1
cdr3_nt: TGCAGCGGGGGTAGGGGGGGCGGCTACAATGAGCAGTTCTTC
cdr3_aa: CSGGRGGGYNEQFF

clone_size: many
d_call: -
v_call: TRBV12-3/TRBV12-4
j_call: TRBJ1-3
cdr3_nt: TGTGCCAGCAGTCCCACAGGGTATTCTGGAAACACCATATATTTT
cdr3_aa: CASSPTGYSGNTIYF

clone_size: few
d_call: -
v_call: TRBV15
j_call: TRBJ2-1
cdr3_nt: TGTGCCACCAGCAGAGGGATGGATGAGCAGTTCTTC
cdr3_aa: CATSRGMDEQFF

clone_size: -
d_call: -
v_call: TRBV7-9
j_call: TRBJ1-1
cdr3_nt: TGTGCCGGCAGCTTAGGCTCCCGAGGGAACACTGAAGCTTTCTTT
cdr3_aa: CAGSLGSRGNTEAFF

clone_size: -
d_call: TRBD1
v_call: TRBV27
j_call: TRBJ1-2
cdr3_nt: TGTGCCAGCAGTTCGATGGACAGGGTCATTGGTGGCTACACCTTC
cdr3_aa: CASSSMDRVIGGYTF

clone_size: -
d_call: -
v_call: TRBV20-1
j_call: TRBJ1-5
cdr3_nt: TGCAGTGCTAGTTCCAGTTTGAGGAGCAATCAGCCCCAGCATTTT
cdr3_aa: CSASSSLRSNQPQHF

clone_size: many
d_call: TRBD1
v_call: TRBV14
j_call: TRBJ2-5
cdr3_nt: TGCGCCAGCAGCAGGGACAGGGGTGAGACCCAGTACTTC
cdr3_aa: CASSRDRGETQYF

clone_size: few
d_call: -
v_call: TRBV20-1
j_call: TRBJ1-1
cdr3_nt: TGCAGTGCCCCGGGACGGCAGGGGCAAGCTTTCTTT
cdr3_aa: CSAPGRQGQAFF

clone_size: -
d_call: -
v_call: TRBV7-2
j_call: TRBJ1-5
cdr3_nt: TGTGCCAGCAGCTTAGAGTTTAGGGCTAATCAGCCCCAGCATTTT
cdr3_aa: CASSLEFRANQPQHF

clone_size: few
d_call: TRBD2
v_call: TRBV6-2/TRBV6-3
j_call: TRBJ2-2
cdr3_nt: TGTGCCAGCAGTTCCCCGGCACTAGCGGGAGAAACCGGGGAGCTGTTTTTT
cdr3_aa: CASSSPALAGETGELFF

clone_size: few
d_call: TRBD2
v_call: TRBV24-1
j_call: TRBJ2-1
cdr3_nt: TGTGCCACCAGTGAGCTCGGTAGCGGGCTTAACAATGAGCAGTTCTTC
cdr3_aa: CATSELGSGLNNEQFF

clone_size: few
d_call: -
v_call: TRBV20-1
j_call: TRBJ2-2
cdr3_nt: TGCAGTGCTAGACCGGGGCGTAACACCGGGGAGCTGTTTTTT
cdr3_aa: CSARPGRNTGELFF

clone_size: -
d_call: TRBD1
v_call: TRBV20-1
j_call: TRBJ2-1
cdr3_nt: TGCAGTGCCCGGACAGGGGGTCGCTCCTACAATGAGCAGTTCTTC
cdr3_aa: CSARTGGRSYNEQFF

clone_size: -
d_call: -
v_call: TRBV5-6
j_call: TRBJ1-2
cdr3_nt: TGTGCCAGCAGCTTGGGATTGGGAGGTCATGGCTACACCTTC
cdr3_aa: CASSLGLGGHGYTF

clone_size: few
d_call: -
v_call: TRBV3-1
j_call: TRBJ1-4
cdr3_nt: TGTGCCAGCAGCCAGATTTTAACTAATGAAAAACTGTTTTTT
cdr3_aa: CASSQILTNEKLFF

clone_size: -
d_call: -
v_call: TRBV3-1
j_call: TRBJ2-1
cdr3_nt: TGTGCCAGCAGCCCCAACGGGGGGACAGGTGGATCGGAGCAGTTCTTC
cdr3_aa: CASSPNGGTGGSEQFF

clone_size: -
d_call: TRBD2
v_call: TRBV5-1
j_call: TRBJ2-3
cdr3_nt: TGCGCCAGCAGCGAAGCGGGGGGGCTGACAGATACGCAGTATTTT
cdr3_aa: CASSEAGGLTDTQYF

clone_size: -
d_call: -
v_call: TRBV7-2
j_call: TRBJ2-2
cdr3_nt: TGTGCCAGCAGCTTATCCCGCGGAGGGGGCAAGACCGGGGAGCTGTTTTTT
cdr3_aa: CASSLSRGGGKTGELFF

clone_size: few
d_call: TRBD1
v_call: TRBV15
j_call: TRBJ1-4
cdr3_nt: TGTGCCACCAGCAGAGATCCGACAGGGTTTAGAGAAAAACTGTTTTTT
cdr3_aa: CATSRDPTGFREKLFF

clone_size: many
d_call: TRBD1
v_call: TRBV2
j_call: TRBJ2-5
cdr3_nt: TGTGCCAGCAGCGAGGGACAGGGAAATCGGGAGACCCAGTACTTC
cdr3_aa: CASSEGQGNRETQYF

clone_size: few
d_call: -
v_call: TRBV5-1
j_call: TRBJ2-1
cdr3_nt: TGCGCCAGCAGCTCGGCTAGCGTCCGGGCCTACAATGAGCAGTTCTTC
cdr3_aa: CASSSASVRAYNEQFF

clone_size: -
d_call: TRBD1
v_call: TRBV28
j_call: TRBJ1-5
cdr3_nt: TGTGCCAGCAGTGGCGGGACAGGGGGCAATCAGCCCCAGCATTTT
cdr3_aa: CASSGGTGGNQPQHF

clone_size: -
d_call: TRBD1
v_call: TRBV5-6
j_call: TRBJ1-1
cdr3_nt: TGTGCCAGCAGCTTCACAGGGGGCCCAGACACTGAAGCTTTCTTT
cdr3_aa: CASSFTGGPDTEAFF

clone_size: -
d_call: TRBD2
v_call: TRBV11-2
j_call: TRBJ2-3
cdr3_nt: TGTGCCAGCAGCCGGCGGGGGATAGGGAACGTAGATACGCAGTATTTT
cdr3_aa: CASSRRGIGNVDTQYF